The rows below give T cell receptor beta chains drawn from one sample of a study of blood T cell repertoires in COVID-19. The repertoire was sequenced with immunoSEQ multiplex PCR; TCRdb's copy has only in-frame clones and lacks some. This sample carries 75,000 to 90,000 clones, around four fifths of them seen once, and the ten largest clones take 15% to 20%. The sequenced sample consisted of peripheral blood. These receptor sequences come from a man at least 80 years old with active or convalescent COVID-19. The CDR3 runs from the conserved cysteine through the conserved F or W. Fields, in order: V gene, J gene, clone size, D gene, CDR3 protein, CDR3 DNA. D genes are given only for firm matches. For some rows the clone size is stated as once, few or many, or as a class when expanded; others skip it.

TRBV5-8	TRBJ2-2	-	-	CASTTEQANTGELFF	TGTGCCAGCACAACGGAACAGGCGAACACCGGGGAGCTGTTTTTT
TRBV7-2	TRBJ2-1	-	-	CASSFQVYNEQFF	TGTGCCAGCAGCTTCCAGGTCTACAATGAGCAGTTCTTC
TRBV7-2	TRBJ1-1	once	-	CASSSIMNTEAFF	TGTGCCAGCAGCTCTATCATGAACACTGAAGCTTTCTTT
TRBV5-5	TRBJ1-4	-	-	CASSFTGIREKLFF	TGTGCCAGCAGCTTCACCGGGATACGTGAAAAACTGTTTTTT
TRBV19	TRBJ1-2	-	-	CASSTTSRVGYGYTF	TGTGCCAGTAGTACCACCTCGCGGGTAGGCTATGGCTACACCTTC
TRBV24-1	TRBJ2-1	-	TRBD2	CATSDSPTSGSGYEQFF	TGTGCCACCAGTGATTCCCCCACTAGCGGGAGCGGATATGAGCAGTTCTTC
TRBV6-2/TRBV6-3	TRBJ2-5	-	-	CASSYSSGDQETQYF	TGTGCCAGCAGTTACTCTTCCGGGGACCAAGAGACCCAGTACTTC
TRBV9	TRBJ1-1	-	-	CASSALQGDTEAFF	TGTGCCAGCAGCGCGCTACAGGGAGACACTGAAGCTTTCTTT
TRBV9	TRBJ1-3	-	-	CASSPGEHSGNTIYF	TGTGCCAGCAGCCCCGGGGAGCACTCTGGAAACACCATATATTTT
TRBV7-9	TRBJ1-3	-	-	CASSLPQGSGNTIYF	TGTGCCAGCAGCCTACCCCAGGGCTCTGGAAACACCATATATTTT
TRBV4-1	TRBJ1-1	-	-	CASSQSLVNTEAFF	TGCGCCAGCAGCCAGTCACTTGTGAACACTGAAGCTTTCTTT
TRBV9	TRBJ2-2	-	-	CASTPGVTGELFF	TGTGCCAGCACCCCCGGGGTCACCGGGGAGCTGTTTTTT
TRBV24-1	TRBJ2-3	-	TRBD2	CATSDLKGSGGRAIDTQYF	TGTGCCACCAGTGATTTGAAAGGTTCGGGCGGGAGGGCCATCGATACGCAGTATTTT
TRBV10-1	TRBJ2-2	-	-	CASSVLVGTGELFF	TGCGCCAGCAGTGTTCTAGTAGGAACCGGGGAGCTGTTTTTT
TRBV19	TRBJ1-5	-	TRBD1	CASSRTGGWPQHF	TGTGCCAGTAGTAGGACAGGGGGCTGGCCCCAGCATTTT